This T cell receptor (beta chain) emerged from a study of cytomegalovirus exposure and HLA in healthy donors. Notes on the study in general: Donors belonging to an Asian-associated ancestry cluster reportedly showed fewer N-insertions in productive TCRs than the approximately 670-donor mean, according to what a later analysis found. It has been reported that TCR beta sequences accurately predicted the HLA-A and HLA-B alleles of most subjects. CMV serostatus was the sole immune exposure information available.

Turning to this clone: Its antigen is currently unknown.

The CDR3 runs 13 residues. V lost 5 bases to trimming and J lost 5 bases, with 12 bases between them. Germline V gene sequence: CDR1 SGHTA, CDR2 FQGTGA. While unrecorded immune exposures were likely, the donors were nominally healthy when sampled. Primers: 60 Vbeta forward and 13 Jbeta reverse. Profiled with immunoSEQ multiplex PCR; TCRdb holds only in-frame clones, not every one. This table has around 99,000 clones, over 80% appearing once. The J gene is TRBJ2-5, the V gene TRBV7-3; D might be TRBD1 (6 bases). The sample consisted of PBMCs. The receptor's source is a man aged 30 to 39 in good health and CMV-seropositive. The CDR3 reads CASSAGAGETQYF. The DNA for the CDR3 is TGTGCCAGCAGCGCAGGGGCTGGGGAGACCCAGTACTTC.